This record covers a single TCR beta chain. Its antigen is currently unknown. The authors generated TCR beta cDNA through 5'RACE template switching with UMIs. TCRdb re-called the 5' RACE reads, yielding one record per CDR3 amino acid sequence without DNA. Its table lists some 600,000 distinct CDR3 sequences. The sample is drawn from a study of T cells expressing NK-cell markers. Study as a whole: The authors derived TCR beta repertoires from sorted CD3+CD56+NKG2C+, CD3+CD56+NKG2C- and CD3+CD56-NKG2C+ T cells. Seropositivity for HCMV was found in seven of the eight sequenced donors, with one seronegative. Findings and caveats of the study: Of CD8+ T cells, roughly 1.0-7.5% belonged to dominant NKG2C+ clonotypes in 5 to 7 donors.

The CDR3 extends over 19 amino acids. Per the germline V gene, CDR1 is MNHEY and CDR2 is SVGAGI. The chain recombines TRBV6-5 with TRBJ2-4; TCRdb designates TRBD1, a call that cannot be tested without DNA. This TCR derives from a man aged 18 to 35 in good health. Sequencing was done on a sample of blood T cells: a sorted CD56 or NKG2C T cell subset, CD4+ or CD8+ T cells, or bulk PBMC T cells (not recorded which). The CDR3 reads CASSYSIRSGTGGANIQYF.